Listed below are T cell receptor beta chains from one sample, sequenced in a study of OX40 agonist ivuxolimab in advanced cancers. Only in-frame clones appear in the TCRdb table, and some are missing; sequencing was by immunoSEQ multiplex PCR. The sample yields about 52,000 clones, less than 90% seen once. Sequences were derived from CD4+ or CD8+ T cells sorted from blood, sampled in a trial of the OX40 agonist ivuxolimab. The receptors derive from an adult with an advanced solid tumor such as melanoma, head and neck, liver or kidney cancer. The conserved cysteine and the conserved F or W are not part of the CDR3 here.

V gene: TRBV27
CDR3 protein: ASSLSTDEQF

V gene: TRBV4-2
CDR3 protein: ASSQEGDSSYEQY

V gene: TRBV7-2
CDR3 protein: ASSLGGGEQF

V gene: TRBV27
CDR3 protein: ASSLWANDEAF

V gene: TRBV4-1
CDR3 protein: ASSQDPLGGTEAF

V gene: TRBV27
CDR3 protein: ASSPGDSNQPQH

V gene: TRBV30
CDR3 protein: AWSDGVNTEAF

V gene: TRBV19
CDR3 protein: ASRIGTEAF

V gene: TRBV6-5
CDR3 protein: ASSYSGGTNEKLF

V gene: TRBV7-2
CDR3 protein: ASSFPGQRAYEQY

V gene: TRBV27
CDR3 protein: ASGLEGGRAQY

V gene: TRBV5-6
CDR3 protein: ASSSQAYEQY

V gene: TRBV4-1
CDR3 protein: ASSQEILASYEQY

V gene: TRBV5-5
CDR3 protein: ASSLGQGASYEQY

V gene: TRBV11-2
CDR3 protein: ASRMGPGLAGYEQY

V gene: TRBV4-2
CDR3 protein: ASSLSGTGGSNQPQH

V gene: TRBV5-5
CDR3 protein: ASSPGQGTPYEQY

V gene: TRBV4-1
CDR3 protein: ASSQAGTGDYEQY

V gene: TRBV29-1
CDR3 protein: SVEGHKGTGYT

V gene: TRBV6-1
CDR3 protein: ASSFRDGSNQPQH

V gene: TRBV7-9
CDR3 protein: ASSDTENTEAF

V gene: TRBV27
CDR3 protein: ASSSPRGGTGELF

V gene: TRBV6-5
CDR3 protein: ASSYSRGLNTEAF

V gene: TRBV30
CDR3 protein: AWTLGTEAF

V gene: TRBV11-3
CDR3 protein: ASSEGTGGTEAF

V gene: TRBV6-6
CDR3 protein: ASSLGQGNTEAF

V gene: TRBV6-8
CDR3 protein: ASSYSEFNSTRENTEAF

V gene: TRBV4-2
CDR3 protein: ASSHPGSGYEQY

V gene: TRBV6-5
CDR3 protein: ASSYSRGDEQY

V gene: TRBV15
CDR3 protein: ATSLTWGLNEKLF

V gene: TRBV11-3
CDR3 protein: ASSDGGGRSYEQY

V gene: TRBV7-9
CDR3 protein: ASSHLEGEDRRVYQPQH